Presented here are 24 T cell receptor beta chains from one specimen sequenced in a study of T cell responses to AZD1222 COVID-19 vaccine. Data came from immunoSEQ multiplex PCR; TCRdb stores just in-frame clones and leaves some out. This sample has more than 100,000 clones, with about nine tenths found just once. Sequences were derived from peripheral blood, sampled 28 days after the second AZD1222 dose. The receptor source for this set is an adult who received the AZD1222 COVID-19 vaccine.

The V gene is TRBV10-3, the J gene TRBJ2-2; perhaps TRBD2 as D (5 bases). Per germline, CDR1 ENHRY and CDR2 SYGVKD. The CDR3 spans 15 residues. Trimming stripped 0 bases from V and 2 bases from J, with 7 bases between. The CDR3 loop reads CAISESTGNTGELFF. CDR3 sequence (DNA): TGTGCCATCAGTGAGTCAACGGGAAACACCGGGGAGCTGTTTTTT.

The chain couples TRBV10-3 to TRBJ2-5; D is ambiguous. CDR3 size: 13 residues. The germline CDR1 and CDR2 sequences are ENHRY and SYGVKD. The ends were cut back, 3 bases at V and 4 bases at J, with 9 bases in the middle. CDR3 nucleotides: TGTGCCATCAGTGATGACCGCGGAGAGACCCAGTACTTC. Its translation: CAISDDRGETQYF.

The chain carries TRBV5-1 and TRBJ2-1; 7 positions agree with TRBD1. The CDR3 runs to 15 residues. Germline-derived CDR1 and CDR2 are SGHRS and YFSETQ. V lost 3 bases, J lost 6 bases, and 9 bases stayed unmatched. Here the CDR3 reads CASSWGPSGGNEQFF. CDR3 in DNA: TGCGCCAGCAGCTGGGGCCCCTCAGGGGGCAATGAGCAGTTCTTC.

The gene calls are TRBV3-1 (or the pseudogene TRBV3-2) and TRBJ1-6, with a weak D call TRBD1 (5 bases). This CDR3 comprises 13 residues. V was trimmed by 3 bases and J by 8 bases, leaving 8 bases between them. Germline V gives CDR1 LGHDT, CDR2 YNNKEL (reference sequence). DNA of the CDR3: TGTGCCAGCAGCCAGCAGGGCGATTCACCCCTCCACTTT. It translates to CASSQQGDSPLHF.

The chain recombines TRBV30 with TRBJ1-4, with no clear D. This CDR3 spans 11 amino acids. The V end lost 3 bases, the J end lost 8 bases, and 7 bases lay between the germline ends. Looked up from germline, CDR1 is GTSNPN and CDR2 is SVGIG (reference sequence). The CDR3 protein is CAWSSVEKLFF. For the CDR3, the DNA is TGTGCCTGGAGCTCTGTAGAAAAACTGTTTTTT. Filled out from reference TRBV30 and TRBJ1-4, the complete variable domain reads SQTIHQWPATLVQPVGSPLSLECTVEGTSNPNLYWYRQAAGRGLQLLFYSVGIGQISSEVPQNLSASRPQDRQFILSSKKLLLSDSGFYLCAWSSVEKLFFGSGTQLSVL.

The chain joins TRBV18 to TRBJ1-2, with D uncertain. Trimming removed 8 bases at V and 2 bases at J, with 18 bases between. CDR1 is KGHSH and CDR2 is LQKENI in the germline V gene. The CDR3 length is 15 residues. The CDR3 coding sequence is TGTGCCAGCCACGGGTCGGGCAGCTACAACTATGGCTACACCTTC. It yields the protein CASHGSGSYNYGYTF.

The V and J genes are TRBV27 and TRBJ1-5; TRBD1 matches at 7 bases. Germline values: CDR1 MNHEY, CDR2 SMNVEV (reference sequence). V lost 5 bases to trimming and J lost 7 bases; unmatched junction nucleotides: 8. The CDR3 has 14 amino acids. The chain's CDR3 is CASSPGGRWQPQHF. The CDR3 nucleotides read TGTGCCAGCAGTCCAGGGGGTCGGTGGCAGCCCCAGCATTTT.

This clone was found once. V is TRBV7-8 and J is TRBJ2-7; perhaps TRBD1 as D (7 bases). Germline-derived CDR1 and CDR2 are SGHVS and FQNEAQ. The CDR3 runs 14 residues. The V and J ends lost 5 bases and 3 bases respectively, with 14 bases between them. CDR3 sequence reads: CASSPRDRHYEQYV. The CDR3 DNA is TGTGCCAGCAGCCCGCGGGACAGACACTACGAGCAGTACGTC.

The rearrangement uses TRBV10-2 and TRBJ1-1, with TRBD1 matching 8 bases. CDR3 length: 13 amino acids. Germline V gene data show CDR1 as WSHSY and CDR2 as SAAADI. The V segment lost 6 bases and the J segment 3 bases; nucleotides outside the gene matches: 3. The CDR3 spells CASSQGAHTEAFF. In DNA form, the CDR3 reads TGCGCCAGCAGCCAGGGGGCTCACACTGAAGCTTTCTTT.

The CDR3 DNA sequence: TGTGCCAGCAGCTCTAGACAGGGGGGTCTAGAATTGTCCGGGGAGCTGTTTTTT. Translated, it gives CASSSRQGGLELSGELFF. This chain connects TRBV7-9 to TRBJ2-2; 9 positions match TRBD1. CDR3 size: 18 residues. With V trimmed by 4 bases and J by 6 bases, 15 bases remained unmatched. The V gene's germline CDR1 is SEHNR and CDR2 FQNEAQ (reference sequence).

The chain carries TRBV19 and TRBJ1-6; no reliable D call. The CDR3 sequence is 13 residues long. Germline V lookup: CDR1 LNHDA, CDR2 SQIVND (reference sequence). V gave up 3 bases and J gave up 7 bases, with 7 bases separating them. Here the CDR3 reads CASSIGRNSPLHF. DNA for the CDR3: TGTGCCAGTAGTATTGGCAGAAATTCACCCCTCCACTTT. Together with reference TRBV19 and TRBJ1-6, the CDR3 gives the full variable domain: DGGITQSPKYLFRKEGQNVTLSCEQNLNHDAMYWYRQDPGQGLRLIYYSQIVNDFQKGDIAEGYSVSREKKESFPLTVTSAQKNPTAFYLCASSIGRNSPLHFGNGTRLTVT.

This chain joins TRBV2 and TRBJ1-1; D gene unclear. The CDR3 length is 13 residues. Germline V CDR1 and CDR2: SNHLY, FYNNEI. V lost 7 bases and J 2 bases, leaving 11 bases between the germline ends. The CDR3 loop reads CASTSQVNTEAFF. CDR3 nucleotides: TGTGCCAGCACTAGTCAGGTCAACACTGAAGCTTTCTTT.

CDR3 in DNA: TGTGCCAGCAGCCCCGCCTGGACTAGCGGGGGGGGGTACAATGAGCAGTTCTTC. Translated: CASSPAWTSGGGYNEQFF. The chain has TRBV7-9 and TRBJ2-1, with 15 positions matching TRBD2. The junction had 9 bases not matched to a gene; V was cut back by 5 bases and J by 4 bases. The CDR3 spans 18 residues. Germline values: CDR1 SEHNR, CDR2 FQNEAQ (reference sequence).

The chain carries TRBV10-2 and TRBJ1-6; no reliable D call. CDR1 and CDR2 from the germline V gene are WSHSY and SAAADI. The CDR3 has 15 residues. The germline V and J ends were trimmed by 4 bases and 0 bases, with 7 bases remaining between them. As DNA, the CDR3 is TGCGCCAGCAGTGGTTCAGGCTCCTATAATTCACCCCTCCACTTT. It is translated as CASSGSGSYNSPLHF.

The chain uses TRBV6-5 and TRBJ1-5, with 8 bases fitting TRBD1. V gave up 6 bases and J gave up 3 bases; unmatched junction bases: 4. This CDR3 is 14 amino acids long. Germline-derived CDR1 and CDR2 are MNHEY and SVGAGI. As DNA, the CDR3 is TGTGCCAGCAGCGAGACAGGGGTCAATCAGCCCCAGCATTTT. Translation: CASSETGVNQPQHF.

Only one count was recorded for this clone. This chain links TRBV6-5 with TRBJ2-2; D is uncertain. V dropped 7 bases and J dropped 1 base, with 10 bases sitting between them. Per the germline V gene, CDR1 is MNHEY and CDR2 is SVGAGI. The CDR3 runs 14 residues. The CDR3 DNA is TGTGCCAGCACCCCGCAGTTGAACACCGGGGAGCTGTTTTTT. Encoded protein: CASTPQLNTGELFF.

This clone was seen only a few times. The chain combines TRBV6-6 with TRBJ1-2; D unclear. Germline assignment: CDR1 MNHNY and CDR2 SVGAGI (reference sequence). This CDR3 has 11 residues. Trimming removed 2 bases at V and 6 bases at J, with 4 bases between. Here the CDR3 DNA reads TGTGCCAGCAGTTACAGGGATGGCTACACCTTC. Its protein is CASSYRDGYTF.

The chain has TRBV10-2 and TRBJ2-7; 10 bases align to TRBD2. Germline CDR1 WSHSY, CDR2 SAAADI. J gave up 4 bases and V 6 bases, and 9 bases lay outside the gene matches. CDR3 size: 15 residues. The DNA for the CDR3 is TGCGCCAGCAGCGCGGGGGAGCGGGAGGGGTACGAGCAGTACGTC. This translates into CASSAGEREGYEQYV.

Written as DNA, the CDR3 is TGTGCCAGCAGCTTGATTAACAGCTTGAACACTGAAGCTTTCTTT. Translating gives CASSLINSLNTEAFF. This chain links TRBV5-8 with TRBJ1-1; unclear D gene. This CDR3 spans 15 amino acids. V was cut by 1 base and J by 0 bases, with 10 bases left in between. Germline CDR1 SGHTS, CDR2 YDEGEE.

In the case of this clone: It is unclear where the CDR3 begins or ends on the DNA, so no DNA is shown, and the CDR3 is as TCRdb lists it. The V and J genes are TRBV14 and TRBJ1-2; no check of the table's D call, TRBD1, against the DNA was made. Per the germline V gene, CDR1 is SGHDN and CDR2 is FVKESK. The CDR3 numbers 14 amino acids, ends counted. CDR3 in amino acids: CASSQEVGRGINTF.

In its sample, this clone was seen a few times. This rearrangement joins TRBV5-4 to TRBJ1-5; D is ambiguous. Trimming pared 0 bases from V and 1 base from J, leaving 2 bases between. Germline V gene lookup returns CDR1 SGHNT and CDR2 YYREEE (reference sequence). This CDR3 is built from 13 residues. The CDR3 DNA follows: TGTGCCAGCAGCTTGGCCAGCAATCAGCCCCAGCATTTT. Residues: CASSLASNQPQHF.

This sequence joins TRBV21-1 and TRBJ1-1. TRBV21-1 is assigned pseudogene status. The CDR3 is 14 amino acids. Here the CDR3 reads CASSKRRVRTEAFF. Written as DNA, the CDR3 is TGTGCCAGCAGCAAACGAAGGGTTCGAACTGAAGCTTTCTTT.

CDR3 nucleotides: TGTGCCAGCAGCCAAGATGGCACAGATAATTCACCCCTCCACTTT. This codes for CASSQDGTDNSPLHF. This chain uses TRBV4-2 with TRBJ1-6; D gene ambiguous. From germline, CDR1 is LGHNA and CDR2 YNFKEQ. V lost 0 bases to trimming and J lost 5 bases, with 8 bases between them. This CDR3 comprises 15 residues.

This clone was counted a few times. The gene calls are TRBV19 and TRBJ2-1; D possibly corresponds to TRBD2 (5 bases). The CDR3 extends over 17 amino acids. V lost 2 bases and J lost 4, with 18 bases in between. CDR1 and CDR2 from the germline V gene are LNHDA and SQIVND (reference sequence). The CDR3 reads CASSIRETPAPYNEQFF. CDR3 DNA: TGTGCCAGTAGTATAAGGGAGACCCCAGCGCCTTACAATGAGCAGTTCTTC.